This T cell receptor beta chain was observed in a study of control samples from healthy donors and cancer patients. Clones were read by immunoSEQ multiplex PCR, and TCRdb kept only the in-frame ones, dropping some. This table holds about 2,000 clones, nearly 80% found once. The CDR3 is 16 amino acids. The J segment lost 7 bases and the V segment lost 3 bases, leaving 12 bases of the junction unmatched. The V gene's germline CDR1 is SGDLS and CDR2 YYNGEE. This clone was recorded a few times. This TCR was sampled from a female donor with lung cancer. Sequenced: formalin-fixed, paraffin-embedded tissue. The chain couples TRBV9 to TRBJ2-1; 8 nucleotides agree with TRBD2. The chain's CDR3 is CASSAQRRSGSNEQFF. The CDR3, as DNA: TGTGCCAGCAGCGCCCAGCGTAGGAGCGGGAGTAATGAGCAGTTCTTC. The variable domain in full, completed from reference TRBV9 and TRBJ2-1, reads DSGVTQTPKHLITATGQRVTLRCSPRSGDLSVYWYQQSLDQGLQFLIQYYNGEERAKGNILERFSAQQFPDLHSELNLSSLELGDSALYFCASSAQRRSGSNEQFFGPGTRLTVL.